Here is one T cell receptor (beta chain) with its context. Antigen: not known. Just one base apart from a much larger clone, this may be a read error. CDR3 length: 16 residues. V shed 0 bases and J shed 1 base, with 12 bases lying between them. Germline assignment: CDR1 SGHRS and CDR2 YFSETQ. The data were taken from a study of glioma-infiltrating T cells. Overall study results and limits: Gliomas, especially low-grade, showed above-expected tissue-blood divergence; non-neoplastic patients showed below. Only very few CDR3 sequences appeared in both tissue and blood.

TCR alpha and beta CDR3 regions were amplified from RNA using iRepertoire nested multiplex PCR. One-step reverse transcription and amplification started from approximately 100-400 ng of tissue mRNA or PBMC total RNA. TCRdb fed the multiplex PCR reads into MiXCR, producing one record per CDR3 protein. Of around 190,000 distinct CDR3 sequences listed, about 40% are singletons. V gene TRBV5-1 combines with J gene TRBJ2-3, with D possibly being TRBD1 (6 bases). Sequences were obtained from glioma tissue, nonneoplastic brain tissue, or PBMCs (not recorded which). This clonotype originated in a human donor with low-grade glioma or glioblastoma, undergoing nonglioma brain surgery, or in good health (not recorded which). CDR3 in amino acids: CASSLAKGQRTDTQYF. The CDR3 DNA reads as TGCGCCAGCAGCTTGGCCAAGGGACAACGCACAGATACGCAGTATTTT.